The 16 T cell receptor beta chains presented below share a single source sample, sequenced in a study of OX40 agonist ivuxolimab in advanced cancers. Profiling relied on immunoSEQ multiplex PCR, and the TCRdb table lists in-frame clones only, not all of them. The data contain about 74,000 clones, around nine tenths of them seen just once; the ten biggest clones take up 5.9%. The sample in question was CD4+ or CD8+ T cells sorted from blood, obtained in a trial of the OX40 agonist ivuxolimab. Receptors were obtained from an adult with an advanced solid tumor such as melanoma, head and neck, liver or kidney cancer.

V and J are TRBV27 and TRBJ2-7; tentatively, D is TRBD2 (6 bases). Germline assignment: CDR1 MNHEY and CDR2 SMNVEV (reference sequence). Trimming left V 3 bases short and J 3 bases short, with 18 bases between. The CDR3 has 16 residues. The CDR3 protein is CASSFNQGLAHYEQYF. The DNA of the CDR3 is TGTGCCAGCAGTTTCAACCAAGGGCTAGCGCACTACGAGCAGTACTTC.

The genes are TRBV6-5 and TRBJ2-7, with D unclear. The V gene's germline CDR1 is MNHEY and CDR2 SVGAGI. V was pared by 0 bases and J by 6 bases, with 12 bases between. CDR3 length: 14 amino acids. CDR3: CASSYSSATGEQYF. CDR3 in DNA: TGTGCCAGCAGTTACTCGTCCGCAACGGGCGAGCAGTACTTC.

The chain is built from TRBV7-9 and TRBJ1-1; possibly TRBD1 for D (5 bases). V was clipped by 3 bases and J by 2 bases, with 13 bases between them. The CDR3 covers 15 residues. Germline values: CDR1 SEHNR, CDR2 FQNEAQ (reference sequence). In DNA, the CDR3 is TGTGCCAGCAGCTTCATCGGGACCGCAAACACTGAAGCTTTCTTT. Translation: CASSFIGTANTEAFF.

The rearrangement uses TRBV4-3 and TRBJ1-4, with 11 bases lining up with TRBD1. This CDR3 spans 16 amino acids. Germline CDR1 LGHNA, CDR2 YSLEER. Trimming took 2 bases from V and 8 from J; bases not matched to a gene: 7. The CDR3 DNA reads as TGCGCCAGCAGCCAATGGACCGGGACAGGGGGGGAAAAACTGTTTTTT. Translated: CASSQWTGTGGEKLFF.

This chain connects TRBV11-2 to TRBJ2-1; D may be TRBD2 (7 bases). CDR3 length equals 16 residues. The V and J ends lost 1 base and 0 bases respectively, with 10 bases between them. From germline, CDR1 is SGHAT and CDR2 FQNNGV. CDR3 bases: TGTGCCAGCAGCTTAGGGGGGGGCAGCTCCTACAATGAGCAGTTCTTC. Its protein is CASSLGGGSSYNEQFF.

The chain links TRBV19 to TRBJ2-5, with D maybe TRBD2 (5 bases). CDR1 and CDR2 from the germline V gene are LNHDA and SQIVND (reference sequence). CDR3 length equals 17 residues. The ends were cut back, 5 bases at V and 4 bases at J, with 23 bases in the middle. The CDR3 loop reads CASSREDSPGERETQYF. Here the CDR3 DNA reads TGTGCCAGTAGTCGTGAGGACTCGCCGGGCGAACGAGAGACCCAGTACTTC. The whole variable domain, filled in from reference TRBV19 and TRBJ2-5, reads DGGITQSPKYLFRKEGQNVTLSCEQNLNHDAMYWYRQDPGQGLRLIYYSQIVNDFQKGDIAEGYSVSREKKESFPLTVTSAQKNPTAFYLCASSREDSPGERETQYFGPGTRLLVL.

J is TRBJ2-5 and V is TRBV2, with TRBD2 identical over 11 bases. This CDR3 has 14 amino acids. Germline values: CDR1 SNHLY, CDR2 FYNNEI. The V and J ends lost 6 bases and 3 bases, in that order; junction bases with no gene match: 3. The DNA for the CDR3 is TGTGCCAGCAGGACTAGCGGGATAGAAGAGACCCAGTACTTC. Translating gives CASRTSGIEETQYF.

The V gene is TRBV15, the J gene TRBJ2-1, with D perhaps TRBD2 (5 bases). V was clipped by 0 bases and J by 7 bases, with 16 bases between them. The CDR3 totals 16 residues. Germline CDR1 and CDR2: LNHNV and YYDKDF (reference sequence). DNA of the CDR3: TGTGCCACCAGCAGAGATTGGACTTTAGGTGTTAATGAGCAGTTCTTC. Amino acid sequence: CATSRDWTLGVNEQFF.

The CDR3 sequence: CASSYGGGGSDTQYF. CDR3 in DNA: TGTGCCAGCAGTTACGGCGGAGGGGGATCTGATACGCAGTATTTT. This chain connects TRBV6-5 to TRBJ2-3; TRBD1 or TRBD2 may be the D gene (6 bases each). Germline V gives CDR1 MNHEY, CDR2 SVGAGI. The CDR3 has 15 amino acids. The V and J ends lost 2 bases and 6 bases respectively, with 15 bases between them.

The chain has TRBV19 and TRBJ2-7, with 10 bases identical to TRBD2. This CDR3 has 14 amino acids. With 6 bases clipped from V and 6 bases from J, the junction kept 8 bases outside the gene matches. Germline lookup yields CDR1 LNHDA and CDR2 SQIVND (reference sequence). The CDR3 nucleotides are TGTGCCAGTAGGGCGACTAGCGGGTTCGGCGAGCAGTACTTC. Protein sequence: CASRATSGFGEQYF.

The chain recombines TRBV6-5 with TRBJ2-1, with a weak D call TRBD2 (6 bases). From germline, CDR1 is MNHEY and CDR2 SVGAGI. This CDR3 comprises 14 residues. Trimming removed 4 bases from V and 2 bases from J, with 9 bases in between. CDR3 DNA: TGTGCCAGCAGTTCCGGGAGTCCCTACAATGAGCAGTTCTTC. It translates to CASSSGSPYNEQFF.

The chain combines TRBV28 with TRBJ1-1; tentatively, D is TRBD1 (5 bases). V lost 3 bases and J lost 5, with 10 bases in between. This CDR3 contains 13 residues. CDR1 is MDHEN and CDR2 is SYDVKM in the germline V gene. CDR3 amino acids: CASSFGGGTEAFF. In DNA form, the CDR3 reads TGTGCCAGCAGTTTCGGGGGGGGGACTGAAGCTTTCTTT. Drawing the rest from reference TRBV28 and TRBJ1-1, the complete variable domain is DVKVTQSSRYLVKRTGEKVFLECVQDMDHENMFWYRQDPGLGLRLIYFSYDVKMKEKGDIPEGYSVSREKKERFSLILESASTNQTSMYLCASSFGGGTEAFFGQGTRLTVV.

The chain couples TRBV11-2 to TRBJ2-1; D is undetermined. Germline assignment: CDR1 SGHAT and CDR2 FQNNGV. Trimming cost V 0 bases and J 3 bases, with 9 bases left between them. CDR3 length: 15 amino acids. CDR3 sequence reads: CASSLEWSDYNEQFF. DNA for the CDR3: TGTGCCAGCAGCTTAGAGTGGTCGGACTACAATGAGCAGTTCTTC.

The chain has TRBV10-3 and TRBJ2-7; TRBD1 matches 7 bases. V shed 8 bases, J shed 2 bases, and the junction held 12 bases outside the gene matches. This CDR3 has 15 residues. Germline-derived CDR1 and CDR2 are ENHRY and SYGVKD. The CDR3 DNA reads as TGTGCCATCGGAATAACGACAGGGCCCACCTACGAGCAGTACTTC. Protein: CAIGITTGPTYEQYF.

The chain uses TRBV9 and TRBJ2-5; a weak D match, TRBD2 (5 bases). Germline lookup yields CDR1 SGDLS and CDR2 YYNGEE. There are 13 residues in the CDR3. Trimming left V 0 bases short and J 3 bases short, with 6 bases between. CDR3 in DNA: TGTGCCAGCAGCGTAGGGGGAGAAGAGACCCAGTACTTC. Its protein is CASSVGGEETQYF.

V and J are TRBV4-3 and TRBJ2-1; 7 bases match TRBD2. The CDR3 spans 17 residues. The germline CDR1 and CDR2 sequences are LGHNA and YSLEER. The junction had 10 bases not matched to a gene; V was cut back by 3 bases and J by 2 bases. The CDR3 loop is CASSHPGAGEPYNEQFF. DNA of the CDR3: TGCGCCAGCAGCCACCCCGGGGCGGGAGAACCCTACAATGAGCAGTTCTTC.